These T cell receptor beta chains were read from a single sample in a study of T cells in localized non-small cell lung cancer. Only in-frame clones appear in the TCRdb table, and some are missing; sequencing was by immunoSEQ multiplex PCR. Altogether approximately 30,000 clones are present, less than 95% being singletons, with the ten largest covering over 9.5%. Material: peripheral blood mononuclear cells, obtained before any cancer treatment. These receptors originate from a female donor over 55 with stage II lung adenocarcinoma. CDR3s include the opening cysteine and the closing phenylalanine or tryptophan. Each record gives: CDR3 protein, V gene.

CASSPRGGVGSTNEKLFF,TRBV25-1
CASSPGQGVGGYTF,TRBV28
CASSAPLVDEQFF,TRBV6-5
CASSHPRTATNYGYTF,TRBV9
CASSVAGHQPQHF,TRBV9
CASSAVGHQETQYF,TRBV5-4
CASSLEYRVPYGYTF,TRBV5-5
CASSYAGQLKQFF,TRBV6-6
CASSLHSLETQYF,TRBV7-2
CASSHPPRGNDEKLFF,TRBV6-6
CASSAQTSGNNEQFF,TRBV2
CASSPGEIAVYNEQFF,TRBV5-5
CASSNGQPPREQYF,TRBV7-2
CAEGDGYTF,TRBV2
CASSVGVAGGYEQYF,TRBV10-2
CASSLLHRVSYEQYF,TRBV5-1
CASSLGTRGEAFF,TRBV5-1
CASSHDRVNSYEQYF,TRBV14
CASSSSPGETQYF,TRBV5-1
CASSPGDVGEAFF,TRBV5-1
CASSMQGTNTEAFF,TRBV19
CASSYEWGSNTGELFF,TRBV2
CASSLTGLYGYTF,TRBV28
CASSRDSFNYGYTF,TRBV6-5
CASSLGGTSGKEQYF,TRBV7-2
CASSEYDGRIYNEQFF,TRBV25-1
CASSFQYYTEAFF,TRBV27
CASRPPRREISYEQYF,TRBV6-6
CASSQTTSGESTQYF,TRBV6-4
CASSQDRTGPSGNTIYF,TRBV4-3
CASSLKGAANEKLFF,TRBV7-3
CASSPYWSGTGGVLTF,TRBV27
CASKGQENQPQHF,TRBV27
CASSLDRMNTEAFF,TRBV5-1
CASSPSRGASTDTQYF,TRBV7-7
CASSGQGGRAKNIQYF,TRBV2
CASSPGPSGVETQYF,TRBV5-8
CASSKGELAGAGEQFF,TRBV19
CASSERDLLYGYTF,TRBV6-1
CASSLFGNYGYTF,TRBV5-4
CASSVSLMGELFF,TRBV6-1
CASSPTGSSYEQYF,TRBV28
CASSSNRGATNEKLFF,TRBV7-9
CASSDPSTDTQYF,TRBV10-1
CASSLVAMNTEAFF,TRBV7-8
CASSPRTGLTGIQYF,TRBV28
CAWSWWTGGAEQYF,TRBV30
CASSPIQGGYNEQFF,TRBV18
CASGLGISLKNTQYF,TRBV12-5